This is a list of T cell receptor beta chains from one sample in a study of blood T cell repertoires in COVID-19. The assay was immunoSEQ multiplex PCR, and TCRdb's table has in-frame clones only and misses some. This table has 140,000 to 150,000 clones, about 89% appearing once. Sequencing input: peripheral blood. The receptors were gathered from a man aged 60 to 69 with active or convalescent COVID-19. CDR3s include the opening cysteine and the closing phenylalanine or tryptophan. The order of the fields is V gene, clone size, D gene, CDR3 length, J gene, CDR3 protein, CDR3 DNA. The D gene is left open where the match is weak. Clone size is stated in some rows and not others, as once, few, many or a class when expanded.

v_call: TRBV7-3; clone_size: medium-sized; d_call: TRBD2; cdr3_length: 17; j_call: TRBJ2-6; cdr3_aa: CASSLNSGTSGANVLTF; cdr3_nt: TGTGCCAGCAGCTTAAATAGCGGGACCTCTGGGGCCAACGTCCTGACTTTC
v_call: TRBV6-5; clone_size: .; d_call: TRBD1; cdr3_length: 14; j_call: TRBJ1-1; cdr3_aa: CASSYSQGATEAFF; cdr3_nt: TGTGCCAGCAGTTACAGCCAGGGGGCGACTGAAGCTTTCTTT
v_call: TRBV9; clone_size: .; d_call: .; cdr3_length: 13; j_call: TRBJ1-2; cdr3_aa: CASSVGRGYGYTF; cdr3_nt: TGTGCCAGCAGCGTAGGCAGGGGCTATGGCTACACCTTC
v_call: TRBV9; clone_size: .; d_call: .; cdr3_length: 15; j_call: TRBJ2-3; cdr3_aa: CASSVGTTPGDTQYF; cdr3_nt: TGTGCCAGCAGCGTAGGGACTACCCCCGGAGATACGCAGTATTTT
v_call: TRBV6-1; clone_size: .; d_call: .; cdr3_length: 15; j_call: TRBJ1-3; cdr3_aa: CASSPRAVSGNTIYF; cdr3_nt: TGTGCCAGCAGTCCGCGGGCCGTCTCTGGAAACACCATATATTTT
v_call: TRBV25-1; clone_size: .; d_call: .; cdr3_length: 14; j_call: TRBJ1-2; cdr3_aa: CASRPPGTNYGYTF; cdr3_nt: TGTGCCAGCAGACCCCCGGGAACTAACTATGGCTACACCTTC
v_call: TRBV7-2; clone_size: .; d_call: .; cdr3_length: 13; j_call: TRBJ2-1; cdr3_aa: CASSLGRNNEQFF; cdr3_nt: TGTGCCAGCAGCTTAGGGAGGAACAATGAGCAGTTCTTC
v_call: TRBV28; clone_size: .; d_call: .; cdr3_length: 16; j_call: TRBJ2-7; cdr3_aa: CASSPPTRTSSYEQYF; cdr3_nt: TGTGCCAGCAGTCCACCCACCCGGACATCCTCATACGAGCAGTACTTC
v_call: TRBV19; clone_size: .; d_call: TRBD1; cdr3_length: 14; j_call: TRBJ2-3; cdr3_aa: CASSDRASTDTQYF; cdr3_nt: TGTGCCAGTAGCGACAGGGCTAGCACAGATACGCAGTATTTT
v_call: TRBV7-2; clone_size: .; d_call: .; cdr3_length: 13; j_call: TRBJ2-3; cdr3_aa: CASSFEITDTQYF; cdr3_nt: TGTGCCAGCAGCTTTGAGATAACAGATACGCAGTATTTT
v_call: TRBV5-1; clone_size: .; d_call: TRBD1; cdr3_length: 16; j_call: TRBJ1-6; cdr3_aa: CASSTTGASYNSPLHF; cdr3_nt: TGCGCCAGCAGCACGACAGGGGCATCCTATAATTCACCCCTCCACTTT
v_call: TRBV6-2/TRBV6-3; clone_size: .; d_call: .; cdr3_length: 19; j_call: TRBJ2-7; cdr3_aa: CASSYPRPGGRLSSYEQYF; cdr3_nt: TGTGCCAGCAGTTACCCCCGCCCCGGTGGGCGTCTGAGCTCCTACGAGCAGTACTTC
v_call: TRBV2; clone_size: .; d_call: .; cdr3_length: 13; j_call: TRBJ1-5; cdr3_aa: CASSVRGREPQHF; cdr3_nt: TGTGCCAGCAGTGTCCGGGGGAGGGAGCCCCAGCATTTT
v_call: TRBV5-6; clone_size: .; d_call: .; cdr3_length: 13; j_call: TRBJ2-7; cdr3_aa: CASSGDFAHEQYF; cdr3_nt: TGTGCCAGCAGCGGGGACTTCGCCCACGAGCAGTACTTC
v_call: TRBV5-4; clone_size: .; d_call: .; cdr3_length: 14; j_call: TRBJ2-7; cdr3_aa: CASSRDTFSYEQYF; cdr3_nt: TGTGCCAGCAGTCGGGACACGTTCTCCTACGAGCAGTACTTC
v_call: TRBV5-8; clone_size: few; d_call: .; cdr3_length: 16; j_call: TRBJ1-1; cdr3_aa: CASSPLVRDTNTEAFF; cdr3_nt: TGTGCCAGCAGCCCACTCGTCCGGGACACCAACACTGAAGCTTTCTTT
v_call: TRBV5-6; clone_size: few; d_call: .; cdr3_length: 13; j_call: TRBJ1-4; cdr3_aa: CASTWGVREKLFF; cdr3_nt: TGTGCCAGCACCTGGGGGGTGAGGGAAAAACTGTTTTTT
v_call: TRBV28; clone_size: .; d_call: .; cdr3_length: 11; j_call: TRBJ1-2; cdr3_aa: CASSSRYGYTF; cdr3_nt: TGTGCCAGCAGTTCGAGATATGGCTACACCTTC
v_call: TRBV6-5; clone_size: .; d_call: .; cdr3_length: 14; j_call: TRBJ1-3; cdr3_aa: CASRERSGGNTIYF; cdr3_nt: TGTGCCAGCAGGGAGCGTTCGGGTGGAAACACCATATATTTT
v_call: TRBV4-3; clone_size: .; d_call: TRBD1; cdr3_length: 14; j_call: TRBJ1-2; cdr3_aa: CASSQQTGNYGYTF; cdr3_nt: TGCGCCAGCAGCCAACAGACAGGGAACTATGGCTACACCTTC
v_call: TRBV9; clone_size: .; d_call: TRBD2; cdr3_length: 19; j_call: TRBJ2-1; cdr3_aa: CASSVAFRASGRAYNEQFF; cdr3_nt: TGTGCCAGCAGCGTAGCTTTCAGGGCTAGCGGGAGGGCCTACAATGAGCAGTTCTTC
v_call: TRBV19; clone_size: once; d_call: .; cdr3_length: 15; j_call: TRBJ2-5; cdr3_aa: CASSIEGSGQETQYF; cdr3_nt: TGTGCCAGTAGTATAGAGGGTAGCGGCCAAGAGACCCAGTACTTC
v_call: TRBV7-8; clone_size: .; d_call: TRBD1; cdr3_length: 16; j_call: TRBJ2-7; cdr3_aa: CASSLARRTGGMEQYF; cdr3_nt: TGTGCCAGCAGCTTAGCTCGTAGGACAGGGGGCATGGAGCAGTACTTC
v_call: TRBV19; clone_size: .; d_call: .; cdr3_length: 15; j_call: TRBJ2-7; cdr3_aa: CASSDGPGSTYEQYF; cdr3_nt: TGTGCCAGTAGCGACGGACCGGGATCTACCTACGAGCAGTACTTC
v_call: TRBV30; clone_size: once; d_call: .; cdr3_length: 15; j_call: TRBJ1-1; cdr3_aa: CAWSVRGLGQVKAFF; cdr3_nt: TGTGCCTGGAGTGTTAGGGGCCTGGGCCAGGTGAAAGCTTTCTTT
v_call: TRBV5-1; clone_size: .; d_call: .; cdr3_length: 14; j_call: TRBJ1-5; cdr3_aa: CASSSGQPNQPQHF; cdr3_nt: TGCGCCAGCAGCTCTGGACAGCCTAATCAGCCCCAGCATTTT
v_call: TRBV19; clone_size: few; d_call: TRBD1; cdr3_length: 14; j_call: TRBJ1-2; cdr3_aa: CASSILGQERGYTF; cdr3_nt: TGTGCCAGTAGTATCCTCGGACAGGAACGTGGCTACACCTTC
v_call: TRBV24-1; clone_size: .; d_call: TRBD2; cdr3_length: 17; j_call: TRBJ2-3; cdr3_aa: CATSDSRLADRTDTQYF; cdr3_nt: TGTGCCACCAGTGATTCCAGACTAGCGGACCGCACAGATACGCAGTATTTT
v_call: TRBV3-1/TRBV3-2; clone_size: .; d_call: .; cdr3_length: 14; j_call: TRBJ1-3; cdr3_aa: CASSQTFSGNTIYF; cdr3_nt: TGTGCCAGCAGCCAAACTTTCTCTGGAAACACCATATATTTT
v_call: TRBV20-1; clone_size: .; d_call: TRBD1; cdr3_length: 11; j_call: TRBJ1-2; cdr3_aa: CSATRTGIYTF; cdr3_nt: TGCAGTGCTACACGGACAGGGATCTACACCTTC
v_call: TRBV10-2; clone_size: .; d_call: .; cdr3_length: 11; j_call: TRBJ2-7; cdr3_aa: CASRAVNEQYF; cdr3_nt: TGCGCCAGCAGGGCGGTGAACGAGCAGTACTTC
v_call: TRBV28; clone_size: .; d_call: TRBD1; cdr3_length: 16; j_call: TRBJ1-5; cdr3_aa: CASSLGTEGSNQPQHF; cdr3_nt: TGTGCCAGCAGTTTGGGGACAGAGGGTAGCAATCAGCCCCAGCATTTT
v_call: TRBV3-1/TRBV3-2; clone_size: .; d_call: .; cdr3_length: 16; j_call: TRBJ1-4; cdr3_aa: CASSQDLRQGNEKLFF; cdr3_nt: TGTGCCAGCAGCCAAGATCTAAGGCAGGGCAATGAAAAACTGTTTTTT
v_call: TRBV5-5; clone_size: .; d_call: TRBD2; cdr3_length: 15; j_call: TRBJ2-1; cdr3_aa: CASSLVAGAPNEQFF; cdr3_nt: TGTGCCAGCAGCTTGGTGGCGGGAGCTCCCAATGAGCAGTTCTTC
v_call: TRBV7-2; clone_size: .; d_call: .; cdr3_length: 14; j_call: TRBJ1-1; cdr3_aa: CASSLNSVNTEAFF; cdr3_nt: TGTGCCAGCAGCTTAAACAGTGTGAACACTGAAGCTTTCTTT
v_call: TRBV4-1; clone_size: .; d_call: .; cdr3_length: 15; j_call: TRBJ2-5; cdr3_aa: CASSQDGGAGETQYF; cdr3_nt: TGCGCCAGCAGCCAAGATGGGGGGGCTGGTGAGACCCAGTACTTC
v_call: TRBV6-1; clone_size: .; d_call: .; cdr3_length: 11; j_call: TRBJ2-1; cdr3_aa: CASSEVVEQFF; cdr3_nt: TGTGCCAGCAGTGAAGTCGTTGAGCAGTTCTTC
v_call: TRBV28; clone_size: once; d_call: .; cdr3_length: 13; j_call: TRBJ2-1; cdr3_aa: CASSFRGYNEQFF; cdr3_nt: TGTGCCAGCAGTTTTAGAGGATACAATGAGCAGTTCTTC
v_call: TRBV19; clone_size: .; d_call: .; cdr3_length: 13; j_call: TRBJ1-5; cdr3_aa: CASTRQTNQPQHF; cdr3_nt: TGTGCCAGTACCAGACAGACAAATCAGCCCCAGCATTTT
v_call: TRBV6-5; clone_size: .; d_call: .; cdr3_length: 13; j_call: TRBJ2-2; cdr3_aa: CASSYAGTGELFF; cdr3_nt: TGTGCCAGCAGTTACGCGGGGACCGGGGAGCTGTTTTTT
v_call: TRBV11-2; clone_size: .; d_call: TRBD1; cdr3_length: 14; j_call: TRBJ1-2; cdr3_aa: CASTKDRGRGGYTF; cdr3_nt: TGTGCCAGCACCAAGGACAGGGGGCGCGGTGGCTACACCTTC
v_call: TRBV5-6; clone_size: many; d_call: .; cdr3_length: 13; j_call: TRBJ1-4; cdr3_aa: CASSRGAGEKLFF; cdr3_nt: TGTGCCAGCTCACGGGGGGCTGGTGAAAAACTGTTTTTT
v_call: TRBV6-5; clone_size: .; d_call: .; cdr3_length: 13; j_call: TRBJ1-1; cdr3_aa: CASSSTGNTEAFF; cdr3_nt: TGTGCCAGCAGTTCTACAGGGAACACTGAAGCTTTCTTT
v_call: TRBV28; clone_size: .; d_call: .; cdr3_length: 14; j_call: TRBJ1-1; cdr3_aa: CASSFAEGNTEAFF; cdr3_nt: TGTGCCAGCAGTTTTGCCGAGGGAAACACTGAAGCTTTCTTT
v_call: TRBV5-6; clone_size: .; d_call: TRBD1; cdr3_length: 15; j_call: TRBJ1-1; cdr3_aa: CASSPGTGGSAEAFF; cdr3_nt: TGTGCCAGCAGCCCCGGGACAGGGGGGTCGGCTGAAGCTTTCTTT
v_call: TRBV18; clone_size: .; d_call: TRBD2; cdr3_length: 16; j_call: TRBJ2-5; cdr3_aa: CASSLGTSGTQETQYF; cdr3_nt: TGTGCCAGCTCACTAGGGACTAGCGGGACCCAAGAGACCCAGTACTTC
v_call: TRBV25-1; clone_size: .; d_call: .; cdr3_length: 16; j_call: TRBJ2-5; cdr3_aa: CASSEIGQRAQETQYF; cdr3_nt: TGTGCCAGCAGTGAAATCGGCCAGCGGGCACAAGAGACCCAGTACTTC
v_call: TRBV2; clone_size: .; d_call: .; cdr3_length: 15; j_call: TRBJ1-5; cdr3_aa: CASSEVRPSNQPQHF; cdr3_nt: TGTGCCAGCAGTGAGGTGCGCCCGAGCAATCAGCCCCAGCATTTT
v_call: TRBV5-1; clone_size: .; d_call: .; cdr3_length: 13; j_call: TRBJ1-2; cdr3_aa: CASSLVQGSGYTF; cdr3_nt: TGCGCCAGCAGCTTGGTCCAGGGGTCTGGCTACACCTTC
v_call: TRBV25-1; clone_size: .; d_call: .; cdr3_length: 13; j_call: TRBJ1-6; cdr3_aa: CATSYTYNSPLHF; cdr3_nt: TGTGCCACATCTTACACCTATAATTCACCCCTCCACTTT
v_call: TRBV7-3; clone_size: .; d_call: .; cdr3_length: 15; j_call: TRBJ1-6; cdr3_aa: CASSLMSGGNSPLHF; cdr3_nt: TGTGCCAGCAGCTTAATGAGCGGAGGGAATTCACCCCTCCACTTT
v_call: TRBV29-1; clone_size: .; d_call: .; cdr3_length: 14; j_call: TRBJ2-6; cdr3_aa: CSVEQEAGANVLTF; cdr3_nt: TGCAGCGTTGAACAAGAGGCTGGGGCCAACGTCCTGACTTTC
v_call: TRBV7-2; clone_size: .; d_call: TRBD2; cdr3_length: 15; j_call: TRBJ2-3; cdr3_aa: CASSLAAGGSDTQYF; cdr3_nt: TGTGCCAGCAGCTTAGCAGCGGGAGGTTCAGATACGCAGTATTTT
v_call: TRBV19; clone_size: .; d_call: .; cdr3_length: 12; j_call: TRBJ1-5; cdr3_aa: CASRDSNQPQHF; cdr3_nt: TGTGCCAGCCGGGACTCAAATCAGCCCCAGCATTTT
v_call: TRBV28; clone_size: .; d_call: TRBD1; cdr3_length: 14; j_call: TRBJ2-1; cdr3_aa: CASSLARTGNEQFF; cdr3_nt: TGTGCCAGCAGCCTGGCCCGGACAGGGAATGAGCAGTTCTTC
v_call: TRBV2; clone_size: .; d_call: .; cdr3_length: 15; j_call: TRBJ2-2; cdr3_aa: CASSSGAGDTGELFF; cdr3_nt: TGTGCCAGCAGTTCAGGGGCTGGAGACACCGGGGAGCTGTTTTTT
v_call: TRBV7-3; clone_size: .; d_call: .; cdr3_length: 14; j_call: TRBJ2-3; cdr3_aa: CASKTSRYADTQYF; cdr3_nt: TGTGCCAGCAAGACCTCGAGGTATGCGGATACGCAGTATTTT
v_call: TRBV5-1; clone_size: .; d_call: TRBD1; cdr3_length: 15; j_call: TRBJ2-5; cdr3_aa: CASSSSGQGQETQYF; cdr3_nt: TGCGCCAGCAGTAGCTCCGGACAGGGTCAAGAGACCCAGTACTTC